The rows below give T cell receptor beta chains drawn from one sample of a study of blood T cell repertoires in COVID-19. Sequencing was performed with immunoSEQ multiplex PCR; in TCRdb, only in-frame clones are kept and a portion is missing. The table lists 200,000 to 300,000 clones, around four fifths of them singletons. Source material: peripheral blood. The receptors were sampled from a woman aged 55-75 years with active or convalescent COVID-19. The CDR3 runs from the conserved cysteine through the conserved F or W. D genes are given only for firm matches. Some rows mark clone size as missing; the rest say once, few, many or name a class of expanded clone.

D gene,J gene,clone size,V gene,CDR3 protein,CDR3 DNA
.,TRBJ2-7,.,TRBV7-6,CASSLGTSISYEQYF,TGTGCCAGCAGCTTAGGGACATCGATCTCCTACGAGCAGTACTTC
.,TRBJ1-2,once,TRBV28,CASTSPGTTLSYTF,TGTGCCAGCACCTCTCCGGGGACAACCTTGAGCTACACCTTC
.,TRBJ2-1,.,TRBV6-5,CASSWTVNEQFF,TGTGCCAGCAGTTGGACTGTCAATGAGCAGTTCTTC
TRBD1,TRBJ1-6,.,TRBV6-1,CASSDRGLDNSPLHF,TGTGCCAGCAGTGACAGGGGGCTTGATAATTCACCCCTCCACTTT
TRBD2,TRBJ2-1,.,TRBV2,CASSRLAGDNEQFF,TGTGCCAGCAGCCGACTAGCGGGAGATAATGAGCAGTTCTTC
TRBD1,TRBJ2-5,.,TRBV18,CASSRGTGQETQYF,TGTGCCAGCTCCCGCGGGACAGGCCAAGAGACCCAGTACTTC
.,TRBJ1-2,few,TRBV3-1/TRBV3-2,CASSLETARGYTF,TGTGCCAGCAGCCTCGAGACAGCGAGGGGCTACACCTTC
.,TRBJ1-4,few,TRBV6-1,CASSEGGPEKLFF,TGTGCCAGCAGTGAAGGAGGGCCGGAAAAACTGTTTTTT
.,TRBJ2-1,.,TRBV19,CASKEGDEQFF,TGTGCCAGTAAGGAGGGAGATGAGCAGTTCTTC
TRBD2,TRBJ2-7,.,TRBV9,CASSAAGLAFEQYF,TGTGCCAGCAGCGCGGCGGGACTAGCATTCGAGCAGTACTTC
.,TRBJ1-3,.,TRBV7-9,CASSQLPTVLSGNTIYF,TGTGCCAGCAGCCAATTACCGACAGTTCTCTCTGGAAACACCATATATTTT
TRBD1,TRBJ1-2,few,TRBV19,CASSISTGRVGYGYTF,TGTGCCAGTAGTATATCGACAGGGCGCGTGGGCTATGGCTACACCTTC
TRBD2,TRBJ2-1,once,TRBV2,CASSLLAGGVDEQFF,TGTGCCAGCAGTCTACTAGCGGGAGGGGTCGATGAGCAGTTCTTC
TRBD1,TRBJ1-6,.,TRBV7-2,CASSPEGGAWSPLHF,TGTGCCAGCAGCCCAGAAGGGGGCGCTTGGTCACCCCTCCACTTT
.,TRBJ1-3,.,TRBV5-6,CASSLEAYSGNTIYF,TGTGCCAGCAGCTTGGAAGCGTACTCTGGAAACACCATATATTTT
.,TRBJ1-5,.,TRBV19,CASKDTFSNQPQHF,TGTGCCAGTAAGGACACCTTTAGCAATCAGCCCCAGCATTTT
TRBD1,TRBJ1-4,.,TRBV28,CASNAPGQTNEKLFF,TGTGCCAGCAATGCACCGGGACAGACTAATGAAAAACTGTTTTTT
.,TRBJ1-1,.,TRBV7-8,CASSSQGMNTEAFF,TGTGCCAGCAGCTCCCAGGGTATGAACACTGAAGCTTTCTTT
TRBD2,TRBJ2-1,.,TRBV7-2,CASSFLAGWDEQFF,TGTGCCAGCAGCTTCCTAGCGGGATGGGATGAGCAGTTCTTC
TRBD2,TRBJ2-3,.,TRBV2,CASSSGLYADTQYF,TGTGCCAGCTCTTCGGGACTATACGCAGATACGCAGTATTTT
TRBD1,TRBJ2-6,.,TRBV2,CASTLQGRGANVLTF,TGTGCCAGCACGTTACAGGGGAGAGGGGCCAACGTCCTGACTTTC
TRBD1,TRBJ2-2,once,TRBV7-3,CASSLSGGQGTGELFF,TGTGCCAGCAGCTTAAGCGGGGGACAGGGGACCGGGGAGCTGTTTTTT
TRBD2,TRBJ2-1,.,TRBV19,CASSMQAGGHNEQFF,TGTGCCAGTAGTATGCAAGCGGGGGGCCACAATGAGCAGTTCTTC
TRBD2,TRBJ2-2,.,TRBV4-1,CASSPTGTSGNTGELFF,TGCGCCAGCAGCCCTACTGGGACTAGCGGGAACACCGGGGAGCTGTTTTTT
.,TRBJ2-1,.,TRBV5-5,CASSFGLRISYNEQFF,TGTGCCAGCAGCTTTGGTTTGCGGATCTCCTACAATGAGCAGTTCTTC
.,TRBJ2-5,.,TRBV4-1,CASSVLRDFQETQYF,TGCGCCAGCAGCGTTCTGAGGGACTTCCAAGAGACCCAGTACTTC
TRBD2,TRBJ2-3,.,TRBV10-1,CASKASGKDTQYF,TGCGCCAGCAAAGCTAGCGGGAAAGATACGCAGTATTTT
TRBD1,TRBJ2-7,once,TRBV7-6,CASSTHRDRVGYEQYF,TGTGCCAGCAGCACCCACCGGGACAGGGTTGGGTACGAGCAGTACTTC
TRBD2,TRBJ2-1,.,TRBV7-9,CASSPTGRGAYNEQFF,TGTGCCAGCAGCCCCACCGGGCGGGGGGCATACAATGAGCAGTTCTTC
.,TRBJ1-2,.,TRBV21-1,CASSTIQGAPDGYTF,TGTGCCAGCAGTACAATACAGGGGGCGCCGGATGGCTACACCTTC
TRBD2,TRBJ2-1,once,TRBV28,CASSILAGDNNEQFF,TGTGCCAGCAGTATACTAGCGGGGGATAACAATGAGCAGTTCTTC
.,TRBJ2-7,.,TRBV5-1,CASSRDLATYEQYF,TGCGCCAGCAGCCGCGATCTAGCAACCTACGAGCAGTACTTC
.,TRBJ2-7,.,TRBV11-2,CASSLERLTYEQYF,TGTGCCAGCAGCTTAGAGCGGCTGACCTACGAGCAGTACTTC
.,TRBJ2-7,.,TRBV3-1/TRBV3-2,CASSQIFGSISEQYF,TGTGCCAGCAGCCAAATTTTTGGCTCGATCTCCGAGCAGTACTTC
TRBD1,TRBJ2-1,.,TRBV6-2/TRBV6-3,CASSSRTLDRGNEQFF,TGTGCCAGCAGTTCTCGAACCCTCGACAGGGGGAATGAGCAGTTCTTC
TRBD1,TRBJ2-2,.,TRBV27,CASSLSQGTNTGELFF,TGTGCCAGCAGTTTATCACAGGGGACGAACACCGGGGAGCTGTTTTTT
TRBD1,TRBJ2-7,.,TRBV5-6,CASSPGQGVYEQYF,TGTGCCAGCAGCCCCGGACAGGGAGTCTACGAGCAGTACTTC
.,TRBJ1-6,.,TRBV7-8,CASSLVGGPDSPLHF,TGTGCCAGCAGCTTAGTGGGGGGGCCAGATTCACCCCTCCACTTT
.,TRBJ2-7,.,TRBV29-1,CSVEWGGDEQYF,TGCAGCGTTGAATGGGGGGGCGACGAGCAGTACTTC
.,TRBJ1-1,.,TRBV10-3,CAISESTVEAFF,TGTGCCATCAGTGAGTCTACAGTTGAAGCTTTCTTT
TRBD1,TRBJ2-2,once,TRBV12-5,CASGEDRGTIVGELFF,TGTGCTAGTGGGGAAGACAGGGGAACCATCGTAGGGGAGCTGTTTTTT
.,TRBJ2-1,once,TRBV7-9,CASSLASVRQFF,TGTGCCAGCAGCTTAGCGTCGGTGAGGCAGTTCTTC
.,TRBJ2-1,.,TRBV20-1,CSARDLSEQFF,TGCAGTGCTAGAGATCTTTCTGAGCAGTTCTTC
.,TRBJ1-5,.,TRBV19,CASRKAADYSNQPQHF,TGTGCCAGTAGGAAGGCGGCGGATTATAGCAATCAGCCCCAGCATTTT
.,TRBJ2-5,many,TRBV4-1,CASSQDYLGNQETQYF,TGCGCCAGCAGCCAAGATTATCTTGGCAACCAAGAGACCCAGTACTTC
.,TRBJ2-7,few,TRBV3-1/TRBV3-2,CASSQSLGPHEQYF,TGTGCCAGCAGCCAATCCTTGGGGCCCCACGAGCAGTACTTC
.,TRBJ2-5,.,TRBV10-3,CAISERGAGETQYF,TGTGCCATCAGTGAGCGAGGGGCGGGGGAGACCCAGTACTTC
.,TRBJ2-5,.,TRBV11-2,CASSLDRGSGETQYF,TGTGCCAGCAGCTTAGACAGGGGCAGCGGTGAGACCCAGTACTTC
.,TRBJ2-7,.,TRBV9,CASSVGSSFYYEQYF,TGTGCCAGCAGCGTAGGTAGCTCCTTCTACTACGAGCAGTACTTC
TRBD1,TRBJ1-3,.,TRBV3-1/TRBV3-2,CASSLGTGVTSGNTIYF,TGTGCCAGCAGCCTCGGGACAGGGGTAACTTCTGGAAACACCATATATTTT
.,TRBJ2-2,.,TRBV19,CASSMSGDGVGELFF,TGTGCCAGTAGTATGTCCGGGGATGGGGTCGGGGAGCTGTTTTTT
.,TRBJ1-2,few,TRBV5-4,CASSPRGGEVGERGYTF,TGTGCCAGCAGCCCCCGTGGAGGGGAGGTAGGCGAACGTGGCTACACCTTC
TRBD2,TRBJ2-5,.,TRBV2,CASNYGGAGVETQYF,TGTGCCAGCAACTACGGGGGGGCCGGGGTAGAGACCCAGTACTTC